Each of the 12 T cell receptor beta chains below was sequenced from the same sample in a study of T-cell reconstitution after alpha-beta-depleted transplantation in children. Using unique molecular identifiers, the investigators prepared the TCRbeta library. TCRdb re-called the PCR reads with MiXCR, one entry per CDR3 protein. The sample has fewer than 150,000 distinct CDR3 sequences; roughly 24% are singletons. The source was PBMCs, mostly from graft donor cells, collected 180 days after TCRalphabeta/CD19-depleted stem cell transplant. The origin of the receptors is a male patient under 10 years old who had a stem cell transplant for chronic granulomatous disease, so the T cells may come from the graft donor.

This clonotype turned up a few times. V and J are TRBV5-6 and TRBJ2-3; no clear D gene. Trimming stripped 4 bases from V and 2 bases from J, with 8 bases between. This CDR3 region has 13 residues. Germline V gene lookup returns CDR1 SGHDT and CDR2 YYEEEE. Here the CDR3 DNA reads TGTGCCAGCAGCGTCATACCCACAGATACGCAGTATTTT. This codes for CASSVIPTDTQYF.

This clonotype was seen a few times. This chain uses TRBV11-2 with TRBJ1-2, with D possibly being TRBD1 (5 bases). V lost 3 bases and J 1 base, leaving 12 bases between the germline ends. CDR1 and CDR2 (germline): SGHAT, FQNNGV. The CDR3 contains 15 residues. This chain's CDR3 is CASSLSQGVNYGYTF. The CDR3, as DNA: TGTGCCAGCAGCTTGTCCCAGGGCGTTAACTATGGCTACACCTTC.

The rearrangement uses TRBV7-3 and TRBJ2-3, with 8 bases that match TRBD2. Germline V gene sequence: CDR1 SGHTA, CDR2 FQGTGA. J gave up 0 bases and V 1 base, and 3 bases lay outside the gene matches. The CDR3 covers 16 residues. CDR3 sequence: CASSLRGGGSTDTQYF. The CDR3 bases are TGTGCCAGCAGCTTAAGGGGCGGGGGGAGCACAGATACGCAGTATTTT.

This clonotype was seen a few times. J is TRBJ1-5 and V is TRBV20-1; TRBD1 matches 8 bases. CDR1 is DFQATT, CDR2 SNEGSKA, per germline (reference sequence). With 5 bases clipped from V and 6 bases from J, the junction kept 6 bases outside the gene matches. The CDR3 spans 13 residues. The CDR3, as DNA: TGCAGTGCTGACAGGGGCGGGGGTCAGCCCCAGCATTTT. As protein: CSADRGGGQPQHF.

The CDR3 coding sequence is TGTGCCAGCAGCTTAGGGGTGGGCAGGAGGAGTTTGAACACTGAAGCTTTCTTT. It codes for CASSLGVGRRSLNTEAFF. The chain recombines TRBV11-2 with TRBJ1-1, with D hard to call. Germline values: CDR1 SGHAT, CDR2 FQNNGV. V was cut by 1 base and J by 0 bases, with 18 bases left in between. This CDR3 is 18 amino acids long.

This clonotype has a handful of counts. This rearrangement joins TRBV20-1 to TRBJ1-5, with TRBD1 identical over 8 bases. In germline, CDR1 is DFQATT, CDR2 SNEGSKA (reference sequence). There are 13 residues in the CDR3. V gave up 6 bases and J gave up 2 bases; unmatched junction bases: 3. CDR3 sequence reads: CSAPQGGNQPQHF. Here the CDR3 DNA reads TGCAGTGCGCCACAGGGGGGCAATCAGCCCCAGCATTTT.

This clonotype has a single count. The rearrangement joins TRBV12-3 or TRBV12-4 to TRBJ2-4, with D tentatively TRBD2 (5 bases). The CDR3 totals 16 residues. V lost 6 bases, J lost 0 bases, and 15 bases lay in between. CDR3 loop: CASSRTAGEAKNIQYF. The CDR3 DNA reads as TGTGCCAGCAGCCGTACTGCCGGGGAAGCCAAAAACATTCAGTACTTC.

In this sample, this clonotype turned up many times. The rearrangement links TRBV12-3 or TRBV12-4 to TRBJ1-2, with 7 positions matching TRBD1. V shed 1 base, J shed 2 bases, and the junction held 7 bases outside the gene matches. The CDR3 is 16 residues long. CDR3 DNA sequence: TGTGCCAGCAGTTTAGGTCCCAGGACAGGCAACTATGGCTACACCTTC. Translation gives CASSLGPRTGNYGYTF.

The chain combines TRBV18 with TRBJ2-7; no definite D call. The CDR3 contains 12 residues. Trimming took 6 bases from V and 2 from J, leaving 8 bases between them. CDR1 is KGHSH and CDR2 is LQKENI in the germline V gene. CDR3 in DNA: TGTGCCAGCTCCGAGATCACCTACGAGCAGTACTTC. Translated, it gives CASSEITYEQYF.

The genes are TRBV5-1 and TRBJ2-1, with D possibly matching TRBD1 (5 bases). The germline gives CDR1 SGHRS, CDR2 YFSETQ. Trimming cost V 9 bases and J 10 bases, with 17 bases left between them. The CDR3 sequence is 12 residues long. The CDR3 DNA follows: TGCGCCACCTTAAGTCCCTCAGGGGAGCAGTTCTTC. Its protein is CATLSPSGEQFF.

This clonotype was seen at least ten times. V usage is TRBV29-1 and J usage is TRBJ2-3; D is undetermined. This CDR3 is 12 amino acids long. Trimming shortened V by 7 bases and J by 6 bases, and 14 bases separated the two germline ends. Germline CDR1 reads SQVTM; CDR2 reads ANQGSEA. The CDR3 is CSGRKDWDTQYF. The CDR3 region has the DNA TGCAGCGGACGGAAGGATTGGGATACGCAGTATTTT.

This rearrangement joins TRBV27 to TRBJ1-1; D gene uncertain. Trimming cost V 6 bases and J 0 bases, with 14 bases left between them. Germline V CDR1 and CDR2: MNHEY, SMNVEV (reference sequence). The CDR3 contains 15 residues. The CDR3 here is CASSPSFRVNTEAFF. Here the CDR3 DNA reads TGTGCCAGCAGCCCCAGCTTTAGGGTGAACACTGAAGCTTTCTTT.